This T cell receptor beta chain was obtained from a study of blood T cell repertoires in COVID-19. In terms of age and location, participants ranged from roughly 18 to 90 years and lived in around 22 US areas. V lost 2 bases to trimming and J lost 0 bases, with 20 bases between them. This CDR3 is 18 amino acids long. The germline V gene has CDR1 GTSNPN and CDR2 SVGIG (reference sequence). Generated by immunoSEQ multiplex PCR, the TCRdb table keeps only in-frame clones and is missing some. The sample lists under 200,000 clones, approximately 82% seen once, with approximately 4.7% in the top ten. The V gene is TRBV30, the J gene TRBJ1-3, with D perhaps matching TRBD1 (5 bases). The sequenced sample was PBMCs or T cells enriched from blood (not recorded which). The TCR comes from a woman aged 60-70 years with acute COVID-19. The CDR3 spells CAWSHKGYTANSGNTIYF. In DNA form, the CDR3 reads TGTGCCTGGAGTCATAAGGGGTATACCGCTAACTCTGGAAACACCATATATTTT. The variable domain in full, completed from reference TRBV30 and TRBJ1-3, reads SQTIHQWPATLVQPVGSPLSLECTVEGTSNPNLYWYRQAAGRGLQLLFYSVGIGQISSEVPQNLSASRPQDRQFILSSKKLLLSDSGFYLCAWSHKGYTANSGNTIYFGEGSWLTVV.